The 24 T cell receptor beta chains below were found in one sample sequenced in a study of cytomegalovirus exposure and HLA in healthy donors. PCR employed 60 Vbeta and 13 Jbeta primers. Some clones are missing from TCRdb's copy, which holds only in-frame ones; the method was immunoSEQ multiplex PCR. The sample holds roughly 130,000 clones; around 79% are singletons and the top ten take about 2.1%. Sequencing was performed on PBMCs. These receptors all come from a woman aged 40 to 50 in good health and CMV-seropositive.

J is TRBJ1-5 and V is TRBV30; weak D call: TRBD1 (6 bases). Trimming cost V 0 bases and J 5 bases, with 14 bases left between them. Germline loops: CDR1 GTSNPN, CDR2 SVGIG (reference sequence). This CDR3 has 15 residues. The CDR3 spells CAWSVLAGVDQPQHF. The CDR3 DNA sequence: TGTGCCTGGAGTGTACTTGCAGGGGTGGATCAGCCCCAGCATTTT. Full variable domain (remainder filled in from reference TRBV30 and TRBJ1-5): SQTIHQWPATLVQPVGSPLSLECTVEGTSNPNLYWYRQAAGRGLQLLFYSVGIGQISSEVPQNLSASRPQDRQFILSSKKLLLSDSGFYLCAWSVLAGVDQPQHFGDGTRLSIL.

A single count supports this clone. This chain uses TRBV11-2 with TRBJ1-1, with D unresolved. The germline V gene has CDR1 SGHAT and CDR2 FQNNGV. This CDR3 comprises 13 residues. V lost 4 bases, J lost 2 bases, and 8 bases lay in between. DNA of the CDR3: TGTGCCAGCAGCTCCACAGTTAACACTGAAGCTTTCTTT. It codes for CASSSTVNTEAFF. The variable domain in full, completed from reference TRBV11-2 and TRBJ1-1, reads EAGVAQSPRYKIIEKRQSVAFWCNPISGHATLYWYQQILGQGPKLLIQFQNNGVVDDSQLPKDRFSAERLKGVDSTLKIQPAKLEDSAVYLCASSSTVNTEAFFGQGTRLTVV.

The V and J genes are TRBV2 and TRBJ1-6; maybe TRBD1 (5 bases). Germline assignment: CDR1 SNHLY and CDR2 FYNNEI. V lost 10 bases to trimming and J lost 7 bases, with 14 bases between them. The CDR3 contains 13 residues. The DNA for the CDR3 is TGTGCCACCCTGAGACAGATCAATTCACCCCTCCACTTT. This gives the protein CATLRQINSPLHF.

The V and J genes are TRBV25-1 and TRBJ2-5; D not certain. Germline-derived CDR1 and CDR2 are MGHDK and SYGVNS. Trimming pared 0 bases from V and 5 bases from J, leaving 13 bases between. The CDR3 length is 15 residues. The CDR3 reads CASSEYAPPSETQYF. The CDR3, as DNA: TGTGCCAGCAGTGAATATGCGCCACCCTCGGAGACCCAGTACTTC. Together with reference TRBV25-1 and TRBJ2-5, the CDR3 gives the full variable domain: EADIYQTPRYLVIGTGKKITLECSQTMGHDKMYWYQQDPGMELHLIHYSYGVNSTEKGDLSSESTVSRIRTEHFPLTLESARPSHTSQYLCASSEYAPPSETQYFGPGTRLLVL.

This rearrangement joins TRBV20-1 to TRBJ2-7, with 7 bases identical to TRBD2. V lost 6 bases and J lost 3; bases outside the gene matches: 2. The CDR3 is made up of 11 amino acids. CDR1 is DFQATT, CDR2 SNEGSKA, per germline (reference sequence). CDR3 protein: CSALADYEQYF. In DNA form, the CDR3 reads TGCAGTGCGCTAGCGGACTACGAGCAGTACTTC.

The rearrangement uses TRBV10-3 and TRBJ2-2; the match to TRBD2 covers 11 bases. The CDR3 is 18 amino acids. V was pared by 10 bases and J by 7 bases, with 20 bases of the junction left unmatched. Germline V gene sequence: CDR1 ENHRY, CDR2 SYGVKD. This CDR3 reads CATQISGRAFPGGGELFF. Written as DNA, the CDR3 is TGTGCCACACAAATTAGCGGGAGGGCCTTTCCAGGGGGCGGGGAGCTGTTTTTT.

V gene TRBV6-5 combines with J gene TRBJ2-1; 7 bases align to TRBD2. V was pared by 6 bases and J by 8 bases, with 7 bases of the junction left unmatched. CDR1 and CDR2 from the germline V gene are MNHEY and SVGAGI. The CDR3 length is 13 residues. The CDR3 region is CASRERDKDEQFF. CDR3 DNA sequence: TGTGCCAGCAGGGAGCGGGATAAAGATGAGCAGTTCTTC.

The CDR3 protein is CAISDSTGRVGQPQHF. As DNA, the CDR3 is TGTGCCATCAGTGATTCTACAGGGAGGGTAGGGCAGCCCCAGCATTTT. This chain joins TRBV10-3 and TRBJ1-5; D is perhaps TRBD1 (6 bases). CDR1 and CDR2 (germline): ENHRY, SYGVKD. There are 16 residues in the CDR3. V lost 3 bases and J 7 bases, leaving 19 bases between the germline ends.

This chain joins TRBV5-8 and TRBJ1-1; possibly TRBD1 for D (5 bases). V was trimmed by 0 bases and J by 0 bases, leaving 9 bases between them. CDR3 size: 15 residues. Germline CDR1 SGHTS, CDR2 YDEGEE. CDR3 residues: CASSLGVRVNTEAFF. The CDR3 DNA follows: TGTGCCAGCAGCTTGGGGGTCAGGGTGAACACTGAAGCTTTCTTT.

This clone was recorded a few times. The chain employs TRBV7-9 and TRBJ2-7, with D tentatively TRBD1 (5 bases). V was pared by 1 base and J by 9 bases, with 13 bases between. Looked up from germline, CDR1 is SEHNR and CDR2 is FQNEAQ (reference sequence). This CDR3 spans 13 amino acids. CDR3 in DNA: TGTGCCAGCAGCTTAGAACCCTCAAGGGGGCAGTACTTC. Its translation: CASSLEPSRGQYF.

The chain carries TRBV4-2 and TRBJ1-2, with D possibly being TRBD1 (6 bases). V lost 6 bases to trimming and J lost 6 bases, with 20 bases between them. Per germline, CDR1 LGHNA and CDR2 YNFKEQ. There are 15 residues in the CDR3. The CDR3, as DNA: TGTGCCAGCAGTACAAGGGCGACTCAGGGGAATGGCTACACCTTC. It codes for CASSTRATQGNGYTF.

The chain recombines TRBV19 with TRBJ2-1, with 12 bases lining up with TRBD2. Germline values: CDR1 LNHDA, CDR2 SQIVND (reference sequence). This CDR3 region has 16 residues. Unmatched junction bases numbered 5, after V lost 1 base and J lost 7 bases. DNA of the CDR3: TGTGCCAGTAGTATAGGGGGGCTAGCGGGGGGGAATGAGCAGTTCTTC. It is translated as CASSIGGLAGGNEQFF.

The DNA of the CDR3 is TGCGCCACGACCCTGCCCACTAGCGGGGGCTACGAGCAGTACTTC. It is translated as CATTLPTSGGYEQYF. The chain carries TRBV10-1 and TRBJ2-7, with 11 positions matching TRBD2. V dropped 10 bases and J dropped 3; count of bases not matched to a gene: 11. The CDR3 extends over 15 amino acids. Per germline, CDR1 WNHNN and CDR2 SYGVQD (reference sequence).

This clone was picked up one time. Here the CDR3 reads CASSVGTVPVGGQPQHF. In nucleotides, the CDR3 is TGTGCCAGCAGCGTAGGGACAGTCCCAGTCGGCGGCCAGCCCCAGCATTTT. The chain carries TRBV9 and TRBJ1-5; maybe TRBD1 (6 bases). CDR1 SGDLS and CDR2 YYNGEE come from the germline V gene. V was pared by 0 bases and J by 7 bases, with 20 bases between. The CDR3 is 17 amino acids.

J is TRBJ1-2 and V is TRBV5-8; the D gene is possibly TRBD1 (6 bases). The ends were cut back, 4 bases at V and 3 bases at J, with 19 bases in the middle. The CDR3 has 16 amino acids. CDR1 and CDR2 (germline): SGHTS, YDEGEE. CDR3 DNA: TGTGCCAGCAGCCTGGGGGGCCAGGGGCTTTACTATGGCTACACCTTC. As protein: CASSLGGQGLYYGYTF.

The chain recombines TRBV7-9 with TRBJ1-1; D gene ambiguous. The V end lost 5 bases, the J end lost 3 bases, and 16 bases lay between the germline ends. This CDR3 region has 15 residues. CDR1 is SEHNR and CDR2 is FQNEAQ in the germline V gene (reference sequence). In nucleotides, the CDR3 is TGTGCCAGCAGCCAGGCGACGGGGTGGGACACTGAAGCTTTCTTT. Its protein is CASSQATGWDTEAFF. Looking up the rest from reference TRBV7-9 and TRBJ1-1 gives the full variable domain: DTGVSQNPRHKITKRGQNVTFRCDPISEHNRLYWYRQTLGQGPEFLTYFQNEAQLEKSRLLSDRFSAERPKGSFSTLEIQRTEQGDSAMYLCASSQATGWDTEAFFGQGTRLTVV.

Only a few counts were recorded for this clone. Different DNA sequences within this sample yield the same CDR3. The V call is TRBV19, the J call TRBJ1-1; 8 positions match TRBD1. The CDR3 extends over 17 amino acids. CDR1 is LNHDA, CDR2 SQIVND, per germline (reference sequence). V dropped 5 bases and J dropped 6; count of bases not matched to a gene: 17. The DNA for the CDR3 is TGTGCCAGTAGTGCCCACAGGGGGTATAAGGGTTACGCTGAAGCTTTCTTT. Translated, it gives CASSAHRGYKGYAEAFF.

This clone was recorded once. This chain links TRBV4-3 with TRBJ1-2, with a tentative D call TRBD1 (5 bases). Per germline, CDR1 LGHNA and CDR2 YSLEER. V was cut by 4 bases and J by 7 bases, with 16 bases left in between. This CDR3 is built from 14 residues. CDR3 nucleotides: TGCGCCAGCAGCCTCCAAGGTCAGGGATCTGGCTACACCTTC. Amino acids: CASSLQGQGSGYTF.

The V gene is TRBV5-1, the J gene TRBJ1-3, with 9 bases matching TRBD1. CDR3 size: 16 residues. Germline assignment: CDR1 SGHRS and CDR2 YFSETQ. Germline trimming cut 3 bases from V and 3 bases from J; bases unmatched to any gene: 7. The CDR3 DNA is TGCGCCAGCAGCTCGGGACAGGGCTTTAGTGGAAACACCATATATTTT. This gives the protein CASSSGQGFSGNTIYF. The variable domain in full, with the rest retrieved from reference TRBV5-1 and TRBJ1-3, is KAGVTQTPRYLIKTRGQQVTLSCSPISGHRSVSWYQQTPGQGLQFLFEYFSETQRNKGNFPGRFSGRQFSNSRSEMNVSTLELGDSALYLCASSSGQGFSGNTIYFGEGSWLTVV.

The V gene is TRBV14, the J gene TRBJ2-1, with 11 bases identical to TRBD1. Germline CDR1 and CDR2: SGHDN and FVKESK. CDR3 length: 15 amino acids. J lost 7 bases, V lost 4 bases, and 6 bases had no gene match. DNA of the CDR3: TGTGCCAGCAGCCGCCGGACAGGGGGCTTAAATGAGCAGTTCTTC. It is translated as CASSRRTGGLNEQFF.

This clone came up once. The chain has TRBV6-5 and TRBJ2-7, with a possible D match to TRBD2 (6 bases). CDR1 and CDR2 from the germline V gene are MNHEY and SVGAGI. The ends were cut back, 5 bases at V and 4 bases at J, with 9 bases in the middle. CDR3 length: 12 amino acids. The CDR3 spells CASSGLQYEQYF. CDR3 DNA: TGTGCCAGCAGTGGACTACAGTACGAGCAGTACTTC.

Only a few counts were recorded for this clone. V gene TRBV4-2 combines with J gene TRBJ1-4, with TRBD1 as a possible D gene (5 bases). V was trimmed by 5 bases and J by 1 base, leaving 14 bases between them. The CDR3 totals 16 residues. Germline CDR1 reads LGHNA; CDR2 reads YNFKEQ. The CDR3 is CASSARPGGTNEKLFF. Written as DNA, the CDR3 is TGTGCCAGCAGCGCTCGGCCGGGGGGAACTAATGAAAAACTGTTTTTT.

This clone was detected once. CDR3 protein: CAWSVTAYRNEKLFF. The CDR3 nucleotides are TGTGCCTGGAGTGTCACTGCCTACCGAAATGAAAAACTGTTTTTT. The rearrangement uses TRBV30 and TRBJ1-4; D gene unclear. The ends were cut back, 0 bases at V and 5 bases at J, with 13 bases in the middle. CDR1 is GTSNPN, CDR2 SVGIG, per germline (reference sequence). The CDR3 contains 15 residues.

The chain's CDR3 is CASSSWGGTNYGYTF. As DNA, the CDR3 is TGTGCCAGCAGCTCCTGGGGGGGAACTAACTATGGCTACACCTTC. V is TRBV5-6 and J is TRBJ1-2; maybe TRBD1 (5 bases). V shed 3 bases and J shed 0 bases, with 12 bases lying between them. The CDR3 extends over 15 amino acids. The germline CDR1 and CDR2 sequences are SGHDT and YYEEEE. Using reference TRBV5-6 and TRBJ1-2 for the parts outside the CDR3, the full variable domain is DAGVTQSPTHLIKTRGQQVTLRCSPKSGHDTVSWYQQALGQGPQFIFQYYEEEERQRGNFPDRFSGHQFPNYSSELNVNALLLGDSALYLCASSSWGGTNYGYTFGSGTRLTVV.